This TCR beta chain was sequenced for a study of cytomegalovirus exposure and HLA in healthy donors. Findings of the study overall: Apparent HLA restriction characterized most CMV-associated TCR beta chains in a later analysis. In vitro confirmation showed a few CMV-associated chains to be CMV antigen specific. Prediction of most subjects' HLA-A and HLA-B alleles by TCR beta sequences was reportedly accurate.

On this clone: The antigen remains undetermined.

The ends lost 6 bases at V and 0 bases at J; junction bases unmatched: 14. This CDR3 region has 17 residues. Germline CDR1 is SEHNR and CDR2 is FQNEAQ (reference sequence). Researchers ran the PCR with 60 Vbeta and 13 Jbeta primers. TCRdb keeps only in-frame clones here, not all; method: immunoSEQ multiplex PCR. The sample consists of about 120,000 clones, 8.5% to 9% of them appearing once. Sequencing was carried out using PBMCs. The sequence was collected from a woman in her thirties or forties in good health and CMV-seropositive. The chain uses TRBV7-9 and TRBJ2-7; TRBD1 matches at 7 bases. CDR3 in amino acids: CASSKTPGQLYSYEQYF. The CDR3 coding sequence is TGTGCCAGCAGTAAAACTCCGGGACAGTTATACTCCTACGAGCAGTACTTC.